The clone carrying this T cell receptor beta chain came up a few times. This entry is derived from a study of blood T cell repertoires in COVID-19. Germline CDR1 is SGHTA and CDR2 is FQGTGA. Between the trimmed V and J ends, which lost 3 bases and 3 bases, there was a span of 11 bases. This CDR3 comprises 14 residues. Method: immunoSEQ multiplex PCR; TCRdb's copy keeps in-frame clones and lacks some. The top ten clones hold around 6% of a sample with fewer than 80,000 clones, 65% to 90% of them seen once. Sequencing input: peripheral blood. The TCR sequence derives from an elderly man with COVID-19, enrolled during active disease. The chain couples TRBV7-3 to TRBJ1-2, with D possibly TRBD1 on 6 matching bases. The CDR3 loop reads CASSFGAGDYGYTF. CDR3 coding DNA: TGTGCCAGCAGCTTCGGGGCAGGGGACTATGGCTACACCTTC.